The T cell receptor (beta chain) described here comes from a study of response to subunit inactivated influenza vaccine. General study points: Authors suggested that a seasonal influenza vaccination recruits few new T cells each time.

Notes on this clonotype: The antigen is not known.

TCRdb reanalysed the RT-PCR reads using MiXCR and keeps one entry per CDR3 protein. The sample lists 450,000 to 600,000 distinct CDR3 sequences, 15% to 20% occurring once. Germline V gives CDR1 SGHVS, CDR2 FQNEAQ. Trimming took 3 bases from V and 7 from J, leaving 12 bases between them. The CDR3 sequence is 14 residues long. The gene calls are TRBV7-8 and TRBJ2-2, with D hard to call. This material consisted of CD4+ T cells sorted from PBMCs, taken around 25 months after vaccination. The clonotype was recovered from a man aged 50-75 years who received an inactivated influenza vaccine. The DNA for the CDR3 is TGTGCCAGCAGCTTGAAAAGGGCTGACGGGGAGCTGTTTTTT. This codes for CASSLKRADGELFF.